This is a list of T cell receptor beta chains from one sample in a study of cytomegalovirus exposure and HLA in healthy donors. Generated by immunoSEQ multiplex PCR, the TCRdb table keeps only in-frame clones and is missing some. The sample lists 150,000 to 200,000 clones, roughly 89% seen once, with 3.5% to 4.5% in the top ten. Sample: PBMCs. These receptors originate from a man between 18 and 35 years old in good health and CMV-seropositive. CDR3s include the opening cysteine and the closing phenylalanine or tryptophan. The order of the fields is D gene, clone size, J gene, V gene, CDR3 DNA, CDR3 protein. A D gene is named only where the DNA matches it firmly. Rows may omit the clone size; those that give it use once, few, many or a size class.

TRBD1,.,TRBJ2-2,TRBV7-8,TGTGCCAGCAGCCCAGGGGGACGATATACCGGGGAGCTGTTTTTT,CASSPGGRYTGELFF
TRBD1,few,TRBJ1-1,TRBV28,TGTGCCAGCAGCAGGGACAGGGGCACTGAAGCTTTCTTT,CASSRDRGTEAFF
.,once,TRBJ2-3,TRBV5-1,TGCGCCAGCAGCTTGGGACAGACAGATACGCAGTATTTT,CASSLGQTDTQYF
TRBD2,.,TRBJ2-1,TRBV7-7,TGTGCTAGCAGCCAGACTAGCTCCGGTGAGCAGTTCTTC,CASSQTSSGEQFF
TRBD2,.,TRBJ2-1,TRBV11-1,TGTGCCAGCAGCTTAGGCCGAGGGGCGGGAGGAGATGAGCAGTTCTTC,CASSLGRGAGGDEQFF
.,.,TRBJ2-3,TRBV4-1,TGCGCCAGCAGCCGGGGAGCTAGCACAGATACGCAGTATTTT,CASSRGASTDTQYF
TRBD1,.,TRBJ1-1,TRBV6-1,TGTGCCGTAAACAGGGGATCCCTCACTGAAGCTTTCTTT,CAVNRGSLTEAFF
.,.,TRBJ1-4,TRBV9,TGTGCCAGCAGCGCAACAGGGACCTCAGAAAAACTGTTTTTT,CASSATGTSEKLFF
TRBD1,.,TRBJ2-2,TRBV2,TGTGCCAGCAGTGGACAGGGGGCTTACAACACCGGGGAGCTGTTTTTT,CASSGQGAYNTGELFF
TRBD2,.,TRBJ2-1,TRBV13,TGTGCCAGCAGCCTGAGCGGGACCAAGCAGTTCTTC,CASSLSGTKQFF
TRBD1,.,TRBJ2-5,TRBV27,TGTGCCAGCAGTCTGACAGGGGAATTAGAGACCCAGTACTTC,CASSLTGELETQYF
TRBD1,.,TRBJ2-6,TRBV2,TGTGCCAGCAGTGCGTGGACAGGGGGCTCTGGGGCCAACGTCCTGACTTTC,CASSAWTGGSGANVLTF
.,once,TRBJ1-2,TRBV19,TGTGCCAGCTTGTCCCTCTCTAACTATGGCTACACCTTC,CASLSLSNYGYTF
TRBD2,.,TRBJ2-3,TRBV27,TGTGCCAGCAGTTTAGGTCCAGCGGGAGGGTCTGATACGCAGTATTTT,CASSLGPAGGSDTQYF
.,few,TRBJ2-7,TRBV25-1,TGTGCCAGCAGTGATTCGGCGGGCGCCTACGAGCAGTACTTC,CASSDSAGAYEQYF
TRBD1,once,TRBJ2-2,TRBV5-8,TGTGCCAGCAGCAGGGACAGGGTTTTTCTTCAATCGGAGCTGTTTTTT,CASSRDRVFLQSELFF